This record looks at one TCR beta chain sequence and its context. The sample comes from a study of blood T cell repertoires in COVID-19. The V and J ends lost 3 bases and 0 bases respectively, with 10 bases between them. The length of the CDR3 is 15 residues. In germline, CDR1 is LGHDT, CDR2 YNNKEL (reference sequence). Methods used by the authors: The assay estimated nucleated cells by amplifying reference gene primers. Data came from immunoSEQ multiplex PCR; TCRdb stores just in-frame clones and leaves some out. V, J and clone size reflect that table, while D and trimming were determined from the DNA. In the table there are some 250,000 clones, 81% of which are singletons.

The source material was peripheral blood. This sequence originates from a woman aged 60 to 75 with active or convalescent COVID-19. The chain employs TRBV3-1 (or the pseudogene TRBV3-2) and TRBJ2-3; TRBD2 is a possible D gene (6 bases). CDR3 amino acids: CASSHGGTSTDTQYF. The CDR3 DNA is TGTGCCAGCAGCCACGGCGGGACCAGCACAGATACGCAGTATTTT.